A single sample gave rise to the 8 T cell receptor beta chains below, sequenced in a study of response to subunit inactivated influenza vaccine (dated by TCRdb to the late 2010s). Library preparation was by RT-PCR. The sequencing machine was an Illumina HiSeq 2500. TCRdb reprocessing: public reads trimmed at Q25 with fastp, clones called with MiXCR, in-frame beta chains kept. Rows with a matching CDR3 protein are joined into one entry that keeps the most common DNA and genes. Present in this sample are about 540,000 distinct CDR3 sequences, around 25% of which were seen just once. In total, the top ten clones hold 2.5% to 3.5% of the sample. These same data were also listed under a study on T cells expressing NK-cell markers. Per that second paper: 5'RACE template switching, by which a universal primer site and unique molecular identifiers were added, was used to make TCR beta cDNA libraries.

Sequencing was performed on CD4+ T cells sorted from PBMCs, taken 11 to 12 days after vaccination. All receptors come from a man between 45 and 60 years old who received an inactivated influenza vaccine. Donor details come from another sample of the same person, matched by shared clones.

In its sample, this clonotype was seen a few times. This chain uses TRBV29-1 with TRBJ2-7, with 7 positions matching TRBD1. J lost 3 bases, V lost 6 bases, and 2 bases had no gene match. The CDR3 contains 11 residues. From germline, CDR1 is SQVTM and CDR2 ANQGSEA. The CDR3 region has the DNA TGCAGCGTGAGGGGGCACTACGAGCAGTACTTC. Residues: CSVRGHYEQYF.

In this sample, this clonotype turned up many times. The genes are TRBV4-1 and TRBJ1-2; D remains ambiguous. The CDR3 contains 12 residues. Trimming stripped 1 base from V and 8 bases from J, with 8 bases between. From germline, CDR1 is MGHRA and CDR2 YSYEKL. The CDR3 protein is CASSQVSGGYTF. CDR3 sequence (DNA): TGCGCCAGCAGCCAAGTTTCCGGCGGCTACACCTTC.

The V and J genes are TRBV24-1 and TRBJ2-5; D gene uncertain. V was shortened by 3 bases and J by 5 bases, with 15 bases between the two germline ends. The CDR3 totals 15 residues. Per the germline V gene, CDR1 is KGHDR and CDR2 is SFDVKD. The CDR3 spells CATSDVNTYVETQYF. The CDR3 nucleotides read TGTGCCACCAGTGATGTCAATACGTACGTCGAGACCCAGTACTTC.

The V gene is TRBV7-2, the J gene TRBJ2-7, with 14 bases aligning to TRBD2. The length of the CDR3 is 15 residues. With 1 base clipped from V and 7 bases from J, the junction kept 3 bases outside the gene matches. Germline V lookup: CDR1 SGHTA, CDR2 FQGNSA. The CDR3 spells CASSLGGLAGEEQYF. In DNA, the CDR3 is TGTGCCAGCAGCTTAGGGGGACTAGCGGGAGAAGAGCAGTACTTC.

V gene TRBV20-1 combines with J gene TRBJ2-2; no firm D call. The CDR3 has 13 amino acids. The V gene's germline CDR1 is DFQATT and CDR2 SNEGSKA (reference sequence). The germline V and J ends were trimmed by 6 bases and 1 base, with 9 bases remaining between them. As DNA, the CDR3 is TGCAGTGCGGCCGCAGGGAACACCGGGGAGCTGTTTTTT. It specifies CSAAAGNTGELFF.

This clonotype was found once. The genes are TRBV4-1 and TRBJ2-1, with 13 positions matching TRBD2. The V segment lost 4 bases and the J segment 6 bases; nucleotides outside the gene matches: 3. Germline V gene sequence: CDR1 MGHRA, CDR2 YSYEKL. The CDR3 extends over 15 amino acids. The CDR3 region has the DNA TGCGCCAGCAGCCCACTAGCGGGGGGGCTCAATGAGCAGTTCTTC. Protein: CASSPLAGGLNEQFF.

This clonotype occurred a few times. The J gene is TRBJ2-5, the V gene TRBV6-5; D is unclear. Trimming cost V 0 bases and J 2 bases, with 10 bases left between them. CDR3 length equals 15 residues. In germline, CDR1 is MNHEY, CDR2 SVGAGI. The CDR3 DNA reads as TGTGCCAGCAGTTACTCGCATCGGATTCAAGAGACCCAGTACTTC. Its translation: CASSYSHRIQETQYF.

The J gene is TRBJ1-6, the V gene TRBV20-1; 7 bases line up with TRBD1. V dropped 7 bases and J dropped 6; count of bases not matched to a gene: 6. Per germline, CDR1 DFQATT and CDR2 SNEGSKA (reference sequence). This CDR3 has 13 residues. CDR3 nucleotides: TGCAGTGTCCGGGACAGCTCTAATTCACCCCTCCACTTT. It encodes CSVRDSSNSPLHF.